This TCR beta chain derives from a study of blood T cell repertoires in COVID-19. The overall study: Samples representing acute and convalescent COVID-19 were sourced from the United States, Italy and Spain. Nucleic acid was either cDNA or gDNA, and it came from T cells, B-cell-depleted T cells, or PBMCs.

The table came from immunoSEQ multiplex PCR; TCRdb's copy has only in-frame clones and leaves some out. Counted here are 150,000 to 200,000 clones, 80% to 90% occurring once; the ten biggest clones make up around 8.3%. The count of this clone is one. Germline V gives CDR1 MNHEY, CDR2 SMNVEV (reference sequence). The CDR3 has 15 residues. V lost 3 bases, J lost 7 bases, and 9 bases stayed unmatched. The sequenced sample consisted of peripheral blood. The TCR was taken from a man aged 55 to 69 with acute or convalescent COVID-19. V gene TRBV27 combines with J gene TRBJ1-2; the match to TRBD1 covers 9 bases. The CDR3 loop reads CASSLTGTGSGGYTF. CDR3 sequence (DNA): TGTGCCAGCAGTTTGACCGGGACAGGGTCCGGTGGCTACACCTTC.